This note documents a single T cell receptor beta chain sequence. No antigen is known for it. No base qualities exist here, and no much larger clone lies one base off it. A second Seattle source provided samples from volunteer blood donors who had recovered from COVID-19. Collaborating institutions collected whole blood in K2EDTA tubes following their own protocols. For TCRbeta analysis, collaborators shipped samples as frozen whole blood, isolated PBMCs, or DNA extracted from either of those sample types. This record comes from a study of blood T cell repertoires in COVID-19 (dated by TCRdb to the early 2020s). In the study overall: The collaborator samples originated in the United States, Italy and Spain and spanned the acute and convalescent phases of COVID-19. The material from the prospective study consisted of cDNA or gDNA derived from T cells, B-cell-depleted T cells, or PBMCs. Samples came from the ongoing ImmuneRACE study (first 160 participants) plus 1,254 subjects from 6 global collaborators. Sample metadata almost always included a de-identified subject ID, COVID-19 status, age in years and sex. Subjects who had been exposed to COVID-19, were actively infected with it, or had recovered from it provided the deeply sampled blood TCRbeta repertoires that made up the dataset. Where HLA class I and class II types were available, the types were taken from metadata supplied by the sample provider, not from assay-based typing. The repertoires were released in a freely available public database intended as a resource for research on the immune response to SARS-CoV-2.

TCRbeta CDR3 regions were amplified from genomic DNA by means of the immunoSEQ Assay, a bias-controlled multiplex PCR. The paper's processing steps were these. Within the assay, amplification of reference gene primers was used to estimate how many nucleated cells each sample contained. To quantify the absolute abundance of each unique TCRbeta CDR3 rearrangement, sequence reads were collapsed and filtered. Productive Simpson clonality was computed per sample as the square root of Simpson's diversity index over productive rearrangements. The table was pulled from immuneACCESS by TCRdb, which kept in-frame rearrangements only. Such tables lose some clones; where checked, under half of the loss comes from unresolved V genes, and the rest has no known cause. For V, J and clone size, that table is used; D and trimming come from the DNA. The sample table records 250,000 to 300,000 clones; approximately 87% of these occur just once. Together, the top ten hold roughly 4.5% of the sample.

The CDR3 measures 17 amino acids from cysteine to phenylalanine. Of the read, only the CDR3 DNA is kept; its 51 bases are in frame from base 1. The germline V gene encodes CDR1 MDHEN and CDR2 SYDVKM. After removal of 4 bases from V and 0 bases from J, the junction retains 6 bases not matched to a gene. The investigation overall reported the following: The quantity of clinical and demographic metadata differed by source and by participant and was supplied without curation.

The receptor chain draws on TRBV28 and TRBJ1-4; TRBD1 matches 9 bases in the middle. This TCR came from a man aged 55 to 70 who had recovered from COVID-19. Source material: peripheral blood. The CDR3 corresponds to CASSSPGQGATNEKLFF. The sequenced DNA is TGTGCCAGCAGTTCCCCGGGACAGGGTGCAACTAATGAAAAACTGTTTTTT.